The sequence of this TCR beta chain was determined in a study of blood T cell repertoires in COVID-19. In the study overall: The cDNA or gDNA used as material had been derived from T cells, B-cell-depleted T cells, or PBMCs.

Germline CDR1 reads MDHEN; CDR2 reads SYDVKM. V lost 1 base to trimming and J lost 9 bases, with 13 bases between them. The CDR3 runs to 15 residues. Cohort assignment relied on participant-reported clinical history. For recovered donors of Cohort 3, there were two negative PCRs, clearance, or symptom resolution. Under the authors' procedure: Estimation of nucleated cell counts relied on the amplification of reference gene primers. TCRdb's copy holds only in-frame clones and misses some; the assay was immunoSEQ multiplex PCR. V and J calls and clone size are as listed in that table; D and trimming were resolved from the DNA. The profile shows about 140,000 clones, 80% to 90% of them singletons.

Sequencing input: PBMCs or T cells enriched from blood (not recorded which). This chain links TRBV28 with TRBJ1-6; D is perhaps TRBD1 (5 bases). The sequence was obtained from a man aged 55 to 70 who had recovered from COVID-19. CDR3 sequence: CASSLSQGHTSPLHF. CDR3 in DNA: TGTGCCAGCAGTTTATCCCAGGGCCATACTTCACCCCTCCACTTT.